Listed here are 3 T cell receptor beta chains from one sample, sequenced in a study of control samples from healthy donors and cancer patients. The data were produced by immunoSEQ multiplex PCR, yet TCRdb's version contains in-frame clones alone and is incomplete. The data contain about 170,000 clones, around 95% of them singletons. Sequencing was carried out using blood. The receptors derive from an older woman in good health.

The gene calls are TRBV7-9 and TRBJ2-1; 15 bases are a match to TRBD2. The ends lost 5 bases at V and 5 bases at J; junction bases unmatched: 7. The V gene's germline CDR1 is SEHNR and CDR2 FQNEAQ (reference sequence). The CDR3 extends over 17 amino acids. The CDR3 nucleotides read TGTGCCAGCAGCCCGAGGACTAGCGGGGGGGCCCACAATGAGCAGTTCTTC. As protein: CASSPRTSGGAHNEQFF.

The chain carries TRBV6-5 and TRBJ2-2; D gene unclear. V was trimmed by 8 bases and J by 1 base, leaving 8 bases between them. The length of the CDR3 is 13 residues. CDR1 is MNHEY, CDR2 SVGAGI, per germline. The CDR3 DNA sequence: TGTGCCAGCCGTTTACAGAACACCGGGGAGCTGTTTTTT. It yields the protein CASRLQNTGELFF.

The rearrangement links TRBV9 to TRBJ1-2, with a possible D match to TRBD1 (5 bases). V was shortened by 0 bases and J by 2 bases, with 8 bases between the two germline ends. The CDR3 contains 14 residues. The germline CDR1 and CDR2 sequences are SGDLS and YYNGEE. In DNA, the CDR3 is TGTGCCAGCAGCGTAGGGAGGGGCAACTATGGCTACACCTTC. Protein product: CASSVGRGNYGYTF. Variable domain in full (rest from reference TRBV9 and TRBJ1-2): DSGVTQTPKHLITATGQRVTLRCSPRSGDLSVYWYQQSLDQGLQFLIQYYNGEERAKGNILERFSAQQFPDLHSELNLSSLELGDSALYFCASSVGRGNYGYTFGSGTRLTVV.